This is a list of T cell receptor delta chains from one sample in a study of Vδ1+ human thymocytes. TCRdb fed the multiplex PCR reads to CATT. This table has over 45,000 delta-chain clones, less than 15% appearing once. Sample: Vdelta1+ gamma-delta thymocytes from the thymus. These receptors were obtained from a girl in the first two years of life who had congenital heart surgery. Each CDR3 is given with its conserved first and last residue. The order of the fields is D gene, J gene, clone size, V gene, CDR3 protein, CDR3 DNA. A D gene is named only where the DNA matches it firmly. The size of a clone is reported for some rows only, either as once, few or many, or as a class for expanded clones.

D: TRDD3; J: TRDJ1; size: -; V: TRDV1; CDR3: CALGEEIRLLRDTRTDKLIF; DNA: TGTGCTCTTGGGGAAGAGATCCGCCTACTGAGGGATACGCGCACCGATAAACTCATCTTT
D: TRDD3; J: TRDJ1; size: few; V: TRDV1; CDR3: CALGGDGGGYTDKLIF; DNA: TGTGCTCTTGGGGGAGACGGTGGGGGATACACCGATAAACTCATCTTT
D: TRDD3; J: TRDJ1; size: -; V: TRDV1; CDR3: CALGELRPTFLGDTTDKLIF; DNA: TGTGCTCTTGGGGAACTGAGGCCCACGTTTTTGGGGGATACCACCGATAAACTCATCTTT
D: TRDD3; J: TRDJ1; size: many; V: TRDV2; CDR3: CACDPIVLGAGTDKLIF; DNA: TGTGCCTGTGACCCGATTGTACTGGGGGCAGGCACCGATAAACTCATCTTT
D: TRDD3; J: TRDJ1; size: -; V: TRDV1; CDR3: CALGDLLEGDTFTDKLIF; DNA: TGTGCTCTTGGGGACCTACTTGAGGGGGATACCTTCACCGATAAACTCATCTTT
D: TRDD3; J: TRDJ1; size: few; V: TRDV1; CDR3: CALGKPPTTILGGYPLLKWTDKLIF; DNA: TGTGCTCTTGGGAAGCCCCCTACAACTATCCTTGGGGGATACCCCCTCCTCAAGTGGACCGATAAACTCATCTTT
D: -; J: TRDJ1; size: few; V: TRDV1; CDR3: CALGSPLGWVRKLIF; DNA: TGTGCTCTTGGATCCCCACTCGGCTGGGTACGTAAACTCATCTTT
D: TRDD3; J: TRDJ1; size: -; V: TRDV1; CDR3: CALGEPLGEFRVLGDRQRTDKLIF; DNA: TGTGCTCTTGGGGAACCCCTAGGGGAATTTCGAGTACTGGGGGATCGGCAGAGGACCGATAAACTCATCTTT
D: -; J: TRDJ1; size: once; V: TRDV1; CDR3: CALGVEDGGDKLIF; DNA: TGTGCTCTTGGGGTCGAGGACGGGGGCGATAAACTCATCTTT
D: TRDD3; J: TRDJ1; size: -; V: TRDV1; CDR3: CALGVTGGSEGGDKLIF; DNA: TGTGCTCTTGGCGTCACTGGGGGATCCGAGGGGGGCGATAAACTCATCTTT
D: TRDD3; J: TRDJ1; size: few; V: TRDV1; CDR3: CALGSRRLLGALYTDKLIF; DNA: TGTGCTCTTGGGAGTCGTCGGCTTCTGGGGGCTTTGTACACCGATAAACTCATCTTT
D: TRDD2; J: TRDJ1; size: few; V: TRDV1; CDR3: CALGEGAFLRLGVPWPDKLIF; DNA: TGTGCTCTTGGGGAAGGGGCCTTCCTACGCCTGGGGGTCCCCTGGCCCGATAAACTCATCTTT
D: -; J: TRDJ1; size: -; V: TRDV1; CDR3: CALGELVPPPNGCGTDKLIF; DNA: TGTGCTCTTGGGGAACTAGTCCCTCCCCCAAATGGCTGTGGCACCGATAAACTCATCTTT
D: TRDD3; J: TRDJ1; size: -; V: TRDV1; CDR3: CALGELNLLGDSLYTDKLIF; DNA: TGTGCTCTTGGGGAACTAAACCTACTGGGGGATTCTTTGTACACCGATAAACTCATCTTT
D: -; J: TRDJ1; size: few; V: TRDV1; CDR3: CALGELPLPLNPPRTGGRDKLIF; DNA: TGTGCTCTTGGGGAGCTCCCCCTTCCTCTGAACCCTCCTCGTACTGGGGGCCGTGATAAACTCATCTTT
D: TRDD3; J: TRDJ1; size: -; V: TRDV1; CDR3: CALGEIYRGILQGYTDKLIF; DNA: TGTGCTCTTGGGGAAATCTACCGGGGGATCCTCCAGGGGTACACCGATAAACTCATCTTT
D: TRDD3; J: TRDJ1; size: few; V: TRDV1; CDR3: CALGIPKYGVFGIQPSGDEINTDKLIF; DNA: TGTGCTCTTGGGATCCCAAAGTACGGTGTGTTTGGGATACAGCCTTCAGGGGATGAAATTAACACCGATAAACTCATCTTT
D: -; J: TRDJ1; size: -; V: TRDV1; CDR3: CALGEVCYGTCPSSTDKLIF; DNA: TGTGCTCTTGGGGAGGTGTGTTACGGTACTTGCCCCAGCTCCACCGATAAACTCATCTTT
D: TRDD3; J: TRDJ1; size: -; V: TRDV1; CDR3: CALGERRTPTVGDTGKDKLIF; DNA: TGTGCTCTTGGGGAACGGCGAACTCCTACAGTGGGGGATACGGGTAAAGATAAACTCATCTTT
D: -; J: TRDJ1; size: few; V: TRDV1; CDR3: CALGAQLPPGDPAGGKLIF; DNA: TGTGCTCTTGGGGCCCAGCTTCCTCCAGGGGATCCCGCTGGGGGTAAACTCATCTTT
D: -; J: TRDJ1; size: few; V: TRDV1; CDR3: CALGEQDSANTDKLIF; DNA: TGTGCTCTTGGGGAACAGGATAGCGCGAACACCGATAAACTCATCTTT
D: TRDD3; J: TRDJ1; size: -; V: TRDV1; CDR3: CALGVGLRRYWGGRYTDKLIF; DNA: TGTGCTCTTGGGGTCGGCCTTCGGCGGTACTGGGGAGGGCGGTACACCGATAAACTCATCTTT
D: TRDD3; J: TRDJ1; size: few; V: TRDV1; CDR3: CALGELDGPPPILGGTYTDKLIF; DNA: TGTGCTCTTGGGGAACTAGATGGTCCACCCCCGATCCTTGGGGGAACCTACACCGATAAACTCATCTTT
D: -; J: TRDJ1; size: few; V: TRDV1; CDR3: CALGESEMELIF; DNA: TGTGCTCTTGGGGAATCAGAGATGGAACTCATCTTT
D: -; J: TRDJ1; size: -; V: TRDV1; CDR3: CALGIRGRGWYTDKLIF; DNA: TGTGCTCTTGGGATACGCGGGCGTGGGTGGTACACCGATAAACTCATCTTT
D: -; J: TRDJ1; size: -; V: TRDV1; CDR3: CALGELGPRGTNTDKLIF; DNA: TGTGCTCTTGGGGAACTAGGACCTCGGGGGACTAACACCGATAAACTCATCTTT
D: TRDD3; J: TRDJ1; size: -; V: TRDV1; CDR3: CALGELVHPGGGYTDKLIF; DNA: TGTGCTCTTGGGGAACTTGTACACCCCGGTGGGGGATACACCGATAAACTCATCTTT
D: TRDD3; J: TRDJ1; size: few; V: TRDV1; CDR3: CALGELSRKYWGMVTDKLIF; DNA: TGTGCTCTTGGGGAACTGAGTCGGAAATACTGGGGGATGGTCACCGATAAACTCATCTTT
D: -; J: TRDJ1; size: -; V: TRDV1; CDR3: CALGSTPYTDKLIF; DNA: TGTGCTCTTGGATCCACCCCGTACACCGATAAACTCATCTTT
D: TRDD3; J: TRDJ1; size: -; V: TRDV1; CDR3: CALGAQTDWGIVHDKLIF; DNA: TGTGCTCTTGGGGCACAAACGGACTGGGGGATAGTGCACGATAAACTCATCTTT
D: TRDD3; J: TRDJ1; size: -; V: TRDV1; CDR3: CALGELLARRRLSPGIRGKLIF; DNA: TGTGCTCTTGGGGAACTGTTGGCTCGCCGTAGACTTTCCCCGGGGATACGTGGCAAACTCATCTTT
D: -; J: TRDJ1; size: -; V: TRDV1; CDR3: CALGELGGGDTDKLIF; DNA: TGTGCTCTTGGGGAACTAGGCGGAGGAGACACCGATAAACTCATCTTT
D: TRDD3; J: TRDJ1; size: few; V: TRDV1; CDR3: CALGAHPPTTYWGEHTDKLIF; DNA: TGTGCTCTTGGGGCCCACCCCCCGACAACGTACTGGGGGGAACACACCGATAAACTCATCTTT
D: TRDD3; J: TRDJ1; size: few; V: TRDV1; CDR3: CALGELSRGVLGAGDTDKLIF; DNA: TGTGCTCTTGGGGAACTAAGTCGAGGGGTTCTGGGGGCCGGGGACACCGATAAACTCATCTTT
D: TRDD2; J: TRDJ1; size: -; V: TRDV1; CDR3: CALGELKAFLHPAPFCQGDKLIF; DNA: TGTGCTCTTGGGGAACTCAAGGCCTTCCTCCACCCTGCGCCCTTCTGTCAAGGCGATAAACTCATCTTT
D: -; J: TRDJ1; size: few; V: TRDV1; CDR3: CALGELNGGPYTDKLIF; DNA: TGTGCTCTTGGGGAACTAAATGGGGGTCCGTACACCGATAAACTCATCTTT